The sample holds a few counts of the clone carrying this T cell receptor beta chain. Arm-PCR of CDR3 regions and iRepertoire HTBI primers were the basis on which TCR beta libraries were built. In TCRdb, the multiplex PCR reads were re-called with MiXCR into one record per CDR3 protein. The repertoire holds roughly 430,000 distinct CDR3 sequences, with about 17% as singletons. Trimming removed 0 bases at V and 4 bases at J, with 15 bases between. The germline V gene has CDR1 LGHNA and CDR2 YSLEER. This CDR3 is 16 amino acids long. Documented time point: newly diagnosed GD, antithyroid drugs for less than 3 months. Following extraction of RNA from PBMCs, that RNA was used to make the TCR library. Nine milliliters of peripheral blood were taken and placed in EDTA tubes. The data stem from a study of regulatory T cells in long-lasting Graves disease. These data also featured in a second study, about T cells in Graves' hyperthyroidism and ophthalmopathy.

This chain connects TRBV4-3 to TRBJ1-2; a possible D gene is TRBD1 (6 bases). The sequence was collected from a woman under 40 with Graves disease. This specimen consisted of peripheral blood mononuclear cells (PBMCs), obtained at new diagnosis, from a patient treated with antithyroid drugs. CDR3 loop: CASSQDRDTVVYGYTF. Here the CDR3 DNA reads TGCGCCAGCAGCCAAGACCGGGACACGGTAGTCTATGGCTACACCTTC.